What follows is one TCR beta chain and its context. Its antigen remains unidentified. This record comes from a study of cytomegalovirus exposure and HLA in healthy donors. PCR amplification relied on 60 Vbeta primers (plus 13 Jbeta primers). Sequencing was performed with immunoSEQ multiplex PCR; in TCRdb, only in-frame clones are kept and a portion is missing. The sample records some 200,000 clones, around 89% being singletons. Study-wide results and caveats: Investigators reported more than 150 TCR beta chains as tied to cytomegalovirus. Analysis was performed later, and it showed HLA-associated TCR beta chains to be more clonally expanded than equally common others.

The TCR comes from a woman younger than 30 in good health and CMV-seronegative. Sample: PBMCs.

The CDR3 loop is CASSLGGAYKVLTF. CDR3 DNA sequence: TGTGCCAGCAGCTTAGGTGGGGCCTATAAAGTCCTGACTTTC. V gene TRBV7-6 combines with J gene TRBJ2-6; D perhaps matches TRBD1 (5 bases). The CDR3 contains 14 residues. Trimming took 1 base from V and 13 from J, leaving 14 bases between them. Germline CDR1 and CDR2: SGHVS and FNYEAQ.